This entry concerns a single TCR beta chain. These data are taken from a study of tumour-infiltrating T cells in Burkitt lymphoma. V shed 1 base and J shed 3 bases, with 11 bases lying between them. CDR1 SQVTM and CDR2 ANQGSEA come from the germline V gene. The CDR3 has 14 amino acids. Sequenced by immunoSEQ multiplex PCR; TCRdb stores in-frame clones only, minus some. The sample has more than 1,500 clones; about 18% are singletons. The sequence came from a human donor with diffuse large B-cell lymphoma. Material for sequencing was tumor tissue. The chain is built from TRBV29-1 and TRBJ2-3, with unresolved D. In DNA form, the CDR3 reads TGCAGCGTTGAAGGATGGGCTAGGACAGATACGCAGTATTTT. Translated, it gives CSVEGWARTDTQYF.